The source of this TCR beta chain is a study of cytomegalovirus exposure and HLA in healthy donors. As to this clone: Mismatch with germline at one junction end may stem from a read error.

PCR employed 60 Vbeta and 13 Jbeta primers. TCRdb's copy holds only in-frame clones and misses some; the assay was immunoSEQ multiplex PCR. The sample has roughly 110,000 clones, over 60% seen once. This CDR3 contains 17 residues. Germline V gives CDR1 MGHRA, CDR2 YSYEKL. The donors were healthy bone marrow donors. The V call is TRBV4-1, the J call TRBJ1-4; D unresolved. The sequencing input was PBMCs. This TCR came from a man aged 25 to 45 in good health and CMV-seropositive. For the CDR3, the DNA is TGCACCAGCAGCCAAGATGAGAGGGCCCGTTTATATGAAAAACTGTTTTTT. Residues: CTSSQDERARLYEKLFF.